Following are 7 T cell receptor beta chains from one sample sequenced in a study of blood T cell repertoires in COVID-19. Data came from immunoSEQ multiplex PCR; TCRdb stores just in-frame clones and leaves some out. This sample has about 670,000 clones; about nine tenths occur once, and the top ten carry under 0.3%. The material sequenced was peripheral blood. Source of these receptors: a woman aged 18 to 35 with acute or convalescent COVID-19.

The CDR3 sequence is CASSAGTDEAFF. As DNA, the CDR3 is TGTGCCAGCAGCGCCGGGACAGATGAAGCTTTCTTT. The genes are TRBV9 and TRBJ1-1; 7 positions agree with TRBD1. Germline lookup yields CDR1 SGDLS and CDR2 YYNGEE. The CDR3 is 12 amino acids. V lost 3 bases and J lost 7; bases outside the gene matches: 3.

This clone was observed a few times. The V and J genes are TRBV29-1 and TRBJ1-3; 9 nucleotides line up with TRBD1. There are 13 residues in the CDR3. In germline, CDR1 is SQVTM, CDR2 ANQGSEA. The CDR3 is CGGQGTTGNTIYF. The CDR3 DNA reads as TGCGGGGGACAGGGAACGACTGGAAACACCATATATTTT.

The J gene is TRBJ1-1, the V gene TRBV4-1; D unclear. The CDR3 is made up of 12 amino acids. Germline CDR1 is MGHRA and CDR2 is YSYEKL. V gave up 6 bases and J gave up 0 bases, with 5 bases separating them. The CDR3 loop reads CASRHLNTEAFF. The CDR3 coding sequence is TGCGCCAGCAGGCACTTGAACACTGAAGCTTTCTTT.

CDR3 sequence reads: CASRPLVVSDRDTSYNEQFF. In nucleotides, the CDR3 is TGTGCCAGCAGGCCTCTAGTTGTATCGGACAGAGATACCTCCTACAATGAGCAGTTCTTC. This chain links TRBV27 with TRBJ2-1, with a possible D match to TRBD1 (6 bases). This CDR3 has 20 residues. CDR1 and CDR2 from the germline V gene are MNHEY and SMNVEV (reference sequence). V was clipped by 6 bases and J by 0 bases, with 27 bases between them.

The chain employs TRBV7-9 and TRBJ2-7, with D hard to call. The CDR3 length is 13 residues. Trimming removed 5 bases at V and 9 bases at J, with 17 bases between. From germline, CDR1 is SEHNR and CDR2 FQNEAQ (reference sequence). CDR3 residues: CASSVSRRDTQYF. DNA for the CDR3: TGTGCCAGCAGCGTCTCCCGGAGAGATACGCAGTACTTC.

A single count supports this clone. The gene calls are TRBV6-5 and TRBJ1-2; D unresolved. Germline values: CDR1 MNHEY, CDR2 SVGAGI. There are 13 residues in the CDR3. Trimming shortened V by 5 bases and J by 2 bases, and 9 bases separated the two germline ends. The CDR3 sequence is CASSTRGNYGYTF. CDR3 DNA: TGTGCCAGCAGTACACGGGGAAACTATGGCTACACCTTC.

CDR3 sequence: CASSLGRGAEAFF. CDR3 nucleotides: TGCGCCAGCAGCTTGGGCAGGGGGGCTGAAGCTTTCTTT. The rearrangement links TRBV5-1 to TRBJ1-1, with 7 positions matching TRBD1. Germline assignment: CDR1 SGHRS and CDR2 YFSETQ. The CDR3 totals 13 residues. With 0 bases clipped from V and 6 bases from J, the junction kept 2 bases outside the gene matches.